This T cell receptor beta chain comes out of a study of PD-L1 blockade in urothelial cancer. Germline V gene sequence: CDR1 MDHEN, CDR2 SYDVKM. The V and J ends lost 5 bases and 5 bases, in that order; junction bases with no gene match: 12. CDR3 length: 16 residues. This clone came up once. Its antigen is undetermined. Sequenced by immunoSEQ multiplex PCR; TCRdb stores in-frame clones only, minus some. The sample records approximately 110,000 clones, under 85% being singletons. Anywhere from 1 to 8 samples came from each patient, spanning pretreatment and on-treatment. General study points: Below-median pretreatment blood TCR clonality was associated with improved progression-free and overall survival.

This clonotype was sampled from a man between 50 and 59 years old with urothelial cancer. The material was PBMCs, obtained around atezolizumab (anti-PD-L1) treatment. The V call is TRBV28, the J call TRBJ1-2; TRBD1 matches 9 bases. The CDR3 is CASSVPSGQGTYGYTF. The CDR3 nucleotides read TGTGCCAGCAGTGTACCATCCGGACAGGGGACGTATGGCTACACCTTC.